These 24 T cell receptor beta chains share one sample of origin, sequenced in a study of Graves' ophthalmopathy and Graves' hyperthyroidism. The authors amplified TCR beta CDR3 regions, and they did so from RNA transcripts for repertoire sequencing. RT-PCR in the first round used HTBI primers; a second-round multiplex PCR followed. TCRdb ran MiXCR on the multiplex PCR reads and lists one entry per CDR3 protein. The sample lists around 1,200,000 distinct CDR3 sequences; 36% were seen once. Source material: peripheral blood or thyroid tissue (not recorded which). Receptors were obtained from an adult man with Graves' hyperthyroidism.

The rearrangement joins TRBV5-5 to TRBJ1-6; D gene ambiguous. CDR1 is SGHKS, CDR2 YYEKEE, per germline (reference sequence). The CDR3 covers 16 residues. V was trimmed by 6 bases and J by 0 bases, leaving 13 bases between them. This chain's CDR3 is CASNRLLSSYNSPLHF. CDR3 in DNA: TGTGCCAGCAACCGACTGCTGAGCTCCTATAATTCACCCCTCCACTTT.

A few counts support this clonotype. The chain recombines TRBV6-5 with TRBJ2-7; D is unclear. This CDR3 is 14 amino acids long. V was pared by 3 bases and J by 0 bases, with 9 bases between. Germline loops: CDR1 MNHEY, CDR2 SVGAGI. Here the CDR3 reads CASSYSPGSYEQYF. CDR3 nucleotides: TGTGCCAGCAGTTATAGTCCAGGCTCCTACGAGCAGTACTTC.

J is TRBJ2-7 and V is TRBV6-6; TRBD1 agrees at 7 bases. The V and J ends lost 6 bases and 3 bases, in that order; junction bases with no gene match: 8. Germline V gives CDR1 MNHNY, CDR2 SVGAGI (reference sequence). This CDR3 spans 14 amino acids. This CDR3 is CASRPPGQNYEQYF. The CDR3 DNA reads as TGTGCCAGCAGACCTCCGGGACAGAACTACGAGCAGTACTTC.

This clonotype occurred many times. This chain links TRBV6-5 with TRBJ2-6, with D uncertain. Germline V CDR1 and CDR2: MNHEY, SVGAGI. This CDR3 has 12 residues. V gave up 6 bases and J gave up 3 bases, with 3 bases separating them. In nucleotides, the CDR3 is TGTGCCAGCAGACATGGGGCCAACGTCCTGACTTTC. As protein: CASRHGANVLTF.

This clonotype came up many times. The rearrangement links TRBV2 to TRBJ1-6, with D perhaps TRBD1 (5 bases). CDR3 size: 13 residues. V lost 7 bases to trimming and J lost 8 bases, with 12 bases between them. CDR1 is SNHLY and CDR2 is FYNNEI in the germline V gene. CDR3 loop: CASMGPGDSPLHF. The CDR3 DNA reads TGTGCCAGCATGGGACCAGGTGATTCACCCCTCCACTTT. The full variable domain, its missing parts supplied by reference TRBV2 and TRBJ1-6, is EPEVTQTPSHQVTQMGQEVILRCVPISNHLYFYWYRQILGQKVEFLVSFYNNEISEKSEIFDDQFSVERPDGSNFTLKIRSTKLEDSAMYFCASMGPGDSPLHFGNGTRLTVT.

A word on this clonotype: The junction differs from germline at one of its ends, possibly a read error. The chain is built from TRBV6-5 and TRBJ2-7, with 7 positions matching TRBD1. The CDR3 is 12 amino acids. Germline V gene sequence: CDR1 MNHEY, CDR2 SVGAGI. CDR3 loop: CASSPQGENGYF. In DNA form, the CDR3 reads TGTGCCAGCAGTCCCCAGGGGGAGAATGGGTACTTT.

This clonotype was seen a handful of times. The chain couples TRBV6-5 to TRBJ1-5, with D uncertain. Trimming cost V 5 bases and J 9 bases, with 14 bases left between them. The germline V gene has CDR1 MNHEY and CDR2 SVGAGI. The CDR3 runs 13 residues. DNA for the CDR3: TGTGCCAGCAGTCCGAACGGCGGTAGGCCCCAGCATTTT. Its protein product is CASSPNGGRPQHF.

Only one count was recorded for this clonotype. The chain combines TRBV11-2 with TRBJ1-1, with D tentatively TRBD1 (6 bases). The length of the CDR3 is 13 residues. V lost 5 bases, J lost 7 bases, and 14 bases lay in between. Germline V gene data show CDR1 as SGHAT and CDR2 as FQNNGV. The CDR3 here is CASSRAGDGEAFF. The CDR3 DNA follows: TGTGCCAGCAGCCGGGCAGGGGACGGTGAAGCTTTCTTT.

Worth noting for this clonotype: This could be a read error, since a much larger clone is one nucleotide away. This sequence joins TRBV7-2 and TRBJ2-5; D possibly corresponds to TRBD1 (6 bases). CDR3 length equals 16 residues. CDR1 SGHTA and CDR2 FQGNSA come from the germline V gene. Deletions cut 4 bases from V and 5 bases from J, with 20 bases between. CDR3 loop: CTSSSEPGHLRETQYF. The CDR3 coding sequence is TGTACCAGCAGCTCAGAACCGGGACACCTCCGGGAGACCCAGTACTTC.

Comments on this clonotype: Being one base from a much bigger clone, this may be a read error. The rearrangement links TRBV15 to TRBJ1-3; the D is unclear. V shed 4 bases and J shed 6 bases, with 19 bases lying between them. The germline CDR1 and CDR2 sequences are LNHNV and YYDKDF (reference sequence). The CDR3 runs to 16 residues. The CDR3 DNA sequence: TGTGCCACCAGCAACGTTAGAGGGATCTTTGTAAACACCATATATTTT. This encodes CATSNVRGIFVNTIYF.

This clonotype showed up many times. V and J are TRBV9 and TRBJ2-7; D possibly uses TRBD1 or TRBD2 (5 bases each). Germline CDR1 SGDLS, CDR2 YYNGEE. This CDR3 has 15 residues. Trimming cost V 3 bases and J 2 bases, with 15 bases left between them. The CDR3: CASSEAGTGTYEQYF. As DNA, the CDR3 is TGTGCCAGCAGCGAAGCCGGGACCGGGACCTACGAGCAGTACTTC.

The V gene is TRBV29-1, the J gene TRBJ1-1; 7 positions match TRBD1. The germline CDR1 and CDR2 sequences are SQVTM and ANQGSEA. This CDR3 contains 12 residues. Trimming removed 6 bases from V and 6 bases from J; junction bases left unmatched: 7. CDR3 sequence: CSVRGGSSEAFF. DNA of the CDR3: TGCAGCGTCAGGGGGGGATCTTCTGAAGCTTTCTTT.

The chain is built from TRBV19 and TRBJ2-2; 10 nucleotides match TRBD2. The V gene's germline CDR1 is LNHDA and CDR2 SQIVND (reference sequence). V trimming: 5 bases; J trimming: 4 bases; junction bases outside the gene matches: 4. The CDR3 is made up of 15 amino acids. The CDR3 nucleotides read TGTGCCAGTAGTGTTCTAGCGGGGGCCACCGGGGAGCTGTTTTTT. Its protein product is CASSVLAGATGELFF.

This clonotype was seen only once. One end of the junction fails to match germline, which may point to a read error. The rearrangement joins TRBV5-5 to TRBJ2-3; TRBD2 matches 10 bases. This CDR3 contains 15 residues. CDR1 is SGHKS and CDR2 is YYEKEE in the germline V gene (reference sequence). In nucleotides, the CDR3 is TGCGCCAGCAGCCAAGCGGGGGGGGTCACAGATACGCAGTATTTT. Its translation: CASSQAGGVTDTQYF.

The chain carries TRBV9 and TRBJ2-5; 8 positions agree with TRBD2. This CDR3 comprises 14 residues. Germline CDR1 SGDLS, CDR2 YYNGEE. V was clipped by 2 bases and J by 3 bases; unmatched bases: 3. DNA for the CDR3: TGTGCCAGCAGCGTTCATAGCGGGAAAGAGACCCAGTACTTC. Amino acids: CASSVHSGKETQYF.

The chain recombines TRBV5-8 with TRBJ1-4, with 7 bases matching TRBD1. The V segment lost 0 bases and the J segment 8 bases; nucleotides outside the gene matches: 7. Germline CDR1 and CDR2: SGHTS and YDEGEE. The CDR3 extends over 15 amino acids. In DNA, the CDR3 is TGTGCCAGCAGCTTGGACAGGGGAAGAGGGGAAAAACTGTTTTTT. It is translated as CASSLDRGRGEKLFF.

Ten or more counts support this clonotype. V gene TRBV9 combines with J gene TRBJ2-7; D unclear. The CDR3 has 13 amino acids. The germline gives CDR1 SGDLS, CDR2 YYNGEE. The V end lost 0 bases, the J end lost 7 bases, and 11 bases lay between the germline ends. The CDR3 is CASSVDVSGEQYF. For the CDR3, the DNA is TGTGCCAGCAGCGTAGACGTCTCCGGGGAGCAGTACTTC.

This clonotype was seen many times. The CDR3 coding sequence is TGTGCCAGCAGCTTGACGGTTGATGGCTACACCTTC. Encoded protein: CASSLTVDGYTF. The genes are TRBV5-4 and TRBJ1-2; D not certain. This CDR3 is built from 12 residues. In germline, CDR1 is SGHNT, CDR2 YYREEE (reference sequence). The germline V and J ends were trimmed by 1 base and 6 bases, with 7 bases remaining between them.

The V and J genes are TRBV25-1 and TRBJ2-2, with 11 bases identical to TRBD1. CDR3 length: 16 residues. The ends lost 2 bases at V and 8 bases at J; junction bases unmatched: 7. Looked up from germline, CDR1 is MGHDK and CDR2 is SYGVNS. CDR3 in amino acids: CASSEGPGQGAGELFF. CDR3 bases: TGTGCCAGCAGTGAAGGCCCCGGACAGGGGGCGGGGGAGCTGTTTTTT.

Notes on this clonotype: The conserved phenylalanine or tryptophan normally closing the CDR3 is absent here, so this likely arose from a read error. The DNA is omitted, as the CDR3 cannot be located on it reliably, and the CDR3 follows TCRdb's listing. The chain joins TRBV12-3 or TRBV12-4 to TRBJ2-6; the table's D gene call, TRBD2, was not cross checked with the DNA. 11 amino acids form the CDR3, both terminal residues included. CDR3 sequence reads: CASTRRTALTS.

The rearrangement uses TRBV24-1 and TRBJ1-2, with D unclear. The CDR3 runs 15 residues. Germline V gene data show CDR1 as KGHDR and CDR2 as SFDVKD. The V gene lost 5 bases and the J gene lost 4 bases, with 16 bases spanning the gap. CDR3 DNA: TGTGCCACCAGTGCCAGCGGGAAGACGGTCTATGGCTACACCTTC. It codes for CATSASGKTVYGYTF.

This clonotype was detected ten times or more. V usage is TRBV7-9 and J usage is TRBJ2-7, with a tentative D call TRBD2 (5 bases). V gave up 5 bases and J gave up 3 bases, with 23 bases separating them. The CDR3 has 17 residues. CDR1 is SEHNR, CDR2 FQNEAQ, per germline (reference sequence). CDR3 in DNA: TGTGCCAGCAGCGCACCGAACGAAAACGGGGTCCTCTACGAGCAGTACTTC. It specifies CASSAPNENGVLYEQYF.

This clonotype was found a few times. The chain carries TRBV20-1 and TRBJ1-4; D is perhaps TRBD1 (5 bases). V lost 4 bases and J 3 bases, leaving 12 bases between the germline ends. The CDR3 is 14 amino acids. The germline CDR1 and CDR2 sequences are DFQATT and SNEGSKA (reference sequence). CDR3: CSATRTPSNEKLFF. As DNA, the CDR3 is TGCAGTGCTACCCGGACACCTTCTAATGAAAAACTGTTTTTT.

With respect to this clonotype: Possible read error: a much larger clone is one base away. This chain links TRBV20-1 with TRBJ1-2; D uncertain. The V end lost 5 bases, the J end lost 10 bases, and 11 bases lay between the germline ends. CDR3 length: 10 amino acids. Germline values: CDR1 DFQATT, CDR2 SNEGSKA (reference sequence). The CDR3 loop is CSAGKLAYTF. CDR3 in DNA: TGCAGTGCTGGGAAACTGGCCTACACCTTC.